One sample yielded the 5 T cell receptor beta chains listed below, sequenced in a study of CD8+CD57+ T cells in acquired aplastic anemia. Genomic DNA was employed as the template in profiling TCR beta VDJ and CDR3. TCRdb re-called the reads through MiXCR, storing one row per CDR3 protein. The data contain 150,000 to 200,000 distinct CDR3 sequences, 64% of them singletons. Sequenced sample: sorted CD4+, CD8+, or CD8+CD57+ T cells (not recorded which) from PBMCs. All receptors come from a human donor with severe aplastic anemia or a healthy control (not recorded which).

The V call is TRBV7-9, the J call TRBJ1-2; 9 nucleotides align to TRBD1. The J segment lost 5 bases and the V segment lost 5 bases, leaving 12 bases of the junction unmatched. The germline CDR1 and CDR2 sequences are SEHNR and FQNEAQ (reference sequence). The CDR3 contains 16 residues. The CDR3 region is CASSGPGTGRTYGYTF. The CDR3 DNA is TGTGCCAGCAGCGGACCAGGGACAGGGAGGACATATGGCTACACCTTC.

This clonotype was counted a single time. The chain carries TRBV20-1 and TRBJ1-5; maybe TRBD1 (5 bases). The CDR3 has 16 amino acids. Trimming left V 3 bases short and J 0 bases short, with 15 bases between. Germline CDR1 and CDR2: DFQATT and SNEGSKA (reference sequence). The DNA for the CDR3 is TGCAGTGCTAGGTCTACAGGAGAATATAGCAATCAGCCCCAGCATTTT. As protein: CSARSTGEYSNQPQHF.

This rearrangement joins TRBV7-9 to TRBJ2-3; D ambiguous. The length of the CDR3 is 14 residues. Germline CDR1 reads SEHNR; CDR2 reads FQNEAQ (reference sequence). The V and J ends lost 1 base and 0 bases respectively, with 5 bases between them. CDR3 DNA sequence: TGTGCCAGCAGCTTAGAGGACAGCACAGATACGCAGTATTTT. Translating gives CASSLEDSTDTQYF.

There are a few counts of this clonotype. The chain couples TRBV7-9 to TRBJ1-1; D may be TRBD1 (5 bases). In germline, CDR1 is SEHNR, CDR2 FQNEAQ (reference sequence). CDR3 length: 14 residues. V was pared by 5 bases and J by 0 bases, with 10 bases between. The CDR3 protein is CASSTRQLNTEAFF. The CDR3 DNA follows: TGTGCCAGCAGCACGAGACAGCTGAACACTGAAGCTTTCTTT.

This clonotype was observed many times. The chain uses TRBV7-9 and TRBJ2-7, with TRBD2 matching 8 bases. J gave up 3 bases and V 5 bases, and 3 bases lay outside the gene matches. This CDR3 spans 13 amino acids. Per the germline V gene, CDR1 is SEHNR and CDR2 is FQNEAQ (reference sequence). CDR3 loop: CASSTGGVYEQYF. CDR3 DNA sequence: TGTGCCAGCAGCACCGGGGGGGTCTACGAGCAGTACTTC.